This T cell receptor (beta chain) was retrieved from a study of CD8 T cells in ankylosing spondylitis. Study-level findings and limits: Reportedly, matched ankylosing spondylitis synovial fluid was significantly enriched for disease-linked clones. Clones linked to the disease showed a CD8+ phenotype. They occurred at relatively low frequencies in peripheral blood. There was a TCR beta motif, made of several highly homologous variants, that appeared characteristic of ankylosing spondylitis blood. Prior literature has documented some motif variants in synovial fluid and blood from reactive arthritis.

A few counts support this clonotype. The antigen is undetermined. It was by quantitative 5'-RACE with molecular barcodes that TCR beta libraries were made. From the 5' RACE reads, TCRdb called clonotypes with MiXCR, one entry per CDR3 protein. The data show 200,000 to 250,000 distinct CDR3 sequences, approximately 16% seen once. This receptor was taken from a male donor with ankylosing spondylitis. The sample was blood, either unsorted or a sorted T cell fraction (not recorded which).

The DNA for the CDR3 is TGTGCCAGCAGCACCCGAACACGCCTCTCCTACGAGCAGTACTTC. Protein product: CASSTRTRLSYEQYF. This chain connects TRBV12-3 or TRBV12-4 to TRBJ2-7; D not resolved. The germline V and J ends were trimmed by 6 bases and 0 bases, with 15 bases remaining between them. This CDR3 is 15 amino acids long.